This TCR beta chain comes out of a study of blood T cell repertoires in COVID-19 (TCRdb year 2020). Turning to the overall study: Samples covering the acute and convalescent phases of COVID-19 were provided by collaborators in the United States, Italy and Spain. Nearly every sample came with metadata listing a de-identified subject ID, COVID-19 status, age in years and sex. Where available, HLA class I and class II types were taken from metadata supplied by the sample provider and were not determined by assay-based typing. The repertoires were released in a freely available public database intended as a resource for research on the immune response to SARS-CoV-2. The dataset comprised deeply sampled blood TCRbeta repertoires from subjects exposed to, actively infected with, or recovered from COVID-19. The material from the prospective study consisted of cDNA or gDNA derived from T cells, B-cell-depleted T cells, or PBMCs. The samples were drawn from two sources: the first 160 participants of the ongoing ImmuneRACE study, and about 1,300 subjects contributed by 6 global collaborators. The paper as a whole reports these results and caveats: How much clinical and demographic metadata was included differed by source and by participant, and the metadata was provided uncurated.

Concerning this clone: What antigen it recognizes has not been identified. It has no much larger one-base neighbor in the sample; base qualities were not kept.

TCRbeta CDR3 regions were amplified from genomic DNA by means of the immunoSEQ Assay, a bias-controlled multiplex PCR. Per the source publication's procedure: The number of nucleated cells in each sample was estimated from the amplification of reference gene primers within the assay. Sequence reads were collapsed and filtered to measure the absolute abundance of every unique TCRbeta CDR3 rearrangement. Productive Simpson clonality was computed per sample as the square root of Simpson's diversity index over productive rearrangements. TCRdb holds this immuneACCESS table with in-frame rearrangements only. Some clones are missing; in checked studies, unresolved V genes explain under half, and the rest has no known cause. The DNA gave D and trimming, while V, J and clone size come from that table. The sample has 28,000 or so clones on record, less than 85% of them singletons. Roughly a third of the sample is taken by the ten largest.

Taken from cysteine to phenylalanine, the CDR3 has 16 residues. The kept DNA is CDR3 alone, 48 bases in frame from the first base. Each collaborating institution followed its own protocols to collect whole blood in K2EDTA tubes. Collaborator samples were shipped for TCRbeta analysis as frozen whole blood, isolated PBMCs, or DNA extracted from either sample type. The sequencing input was peripheral blood. This receptor chain uses TRBV21-1 and TRBJ2-1; the table's D call of TRBD2 was not tested on the DNA. TRBV21-1 is listed as a pseudogene. This receptor was obtained from a human donor in a cohort sampled during active COVID-19. The CDR3 loop reads CASSKGLAGGWNEQFF. The DNA reads as follows: TGTGCCAGCAGCAAAGGCCTAGCGGGAGGTTGGAATGAGCAGTTCTTC.